Presented here are 32 T cell receptor beta chains from one specimen sequenced in a study of radiotherapy plus CTLA-4 blockade in lung cancer. Sequenced by immunoSEQ multiplex PCR; TCRdb stores in-frame clones only, minus some. The sample holds nearly 110,000 clones; more than 70% are singletons and the top ten take over 2%. Specimen: peripheral blood, collected from a patient treated with radiotherapy plus ipilimumab. The receptor source for this set is a human donor with non-small cell lung cancer that progressed on radiotherapy plus ipilimumab. Some clones in this sample may be carry-over from other donors' samples.

The chain uses TRBV5-1 and TRBJ1-3, with no clear D. Germline V gene data show CDR1 as SGHRS and CDR2 as YFSETQ. The CDR3 spans 16 residues. The germline V and J ends were trimmed by 1 base and 0 bases, with 11 bases remaining between them. In DNA form, the CDR3 reads TGCGCCAGCAGCTTGTCGTGGGGTAACTCTGGAAACACCATATATTTT. Its protein product is CASSLSWGNSGNTIYF.

The CDR3 loop reads CASSMDHYGYTF. DNA for the CDR3: TGTGCCAGTAGTATGGACCACTATGGCTACACCTTC. The V gene is TRBV19, the J gene TRBJ1-2; D is uncertain. The CDR3 loop spans 12 amino acids. The germline V gene has CDR1 LNHDA and CDR2 SQIVND (reference sequence). V was clipped by 3 bases and J by 3 bases, with 5 bases between them.

This clone was found a few times. This chain connects TRBV27 to TRBJ2-7, with 12 bases that match TRBD2. V lost 5 bases, J lost 5 bases, and 13 bases stayed unmatched. The CDR3 length is 17 residues. CDR1 is MNHEY, CDR2 SMNVEV, per germline (reference sequence). The CDR3 sequence is CASSEELTSGGRNEQYF. CDR3 nucleotide sequence: TGTGCCAGCAGTGAAGAGCTTACTAGCGGGGGGCGCAACGAGCAGTACTTC.

Only one count was recorded for this clone. This chain uses TRBV5-1 with TRBJ2-5; 11 nucleotides line up with TRBD1. The CDR3 has 15 amino acids. With V trimmed by 4 bases and J by 1 base, 3 bases remained unmatched. Germline values: CDR1 SGHRS, CDR2 YFSETQ. The DNA for the CDR3 is TGCGCCAGCAGCGGGGGGACAGGGGGCCAAGAGACCCAGTACTTC. The encoded protein is CASSGGTGGQETQYF.

CDR3 sequence (DNA): TGCAGCGGCTCCAGGGGGGTGACTGAAGCTTTCTTT. The encoded protein is CSGSRGVTEAFF. This chain connects TRBV29-1 to TRBJ1-1, with TRBD1 matching 7 bases. This CDR3 has 12 residues. Germline loops: CDR1 SQVTM, CDR2 ANQGSEA. J lost 5 bases, V lost 7 bases, and 7 bases had no gene match.

This rearrangement joins TRBV5-1 to TRBJ2-3; possible D gene TRBD2, 5 bases. Trimming cost V 7 bases and J 0 bases, with 6 bases left between them. Germline V gene sequence: CDR1 SGHRS, CDR2 YFSETQ. The CDR3 length is 12 residues. The chain's CDR3 is CASGGSTDTQYF. The CDR3 DNA reads as TGCGCCAGCGGAGGTAGCACAGATACGCAGTATTTT.

The chain has TRBV5-6 and TRBJ1-4; D gene unclear. The CDR3 has 14 amino acids. Germline V gene sequence: CDR1 SGHDT, CDR2 YYEEEE. V shed 4 bases and J shed 8 bases, with 15 bases lying between them. The CDR3 loop reads CASSRDAAREKLFF. The CDR3 DNA reads TGTGCCAGCAGCCGGGATGCCGCACGGGAAAAACTGTTTTTT.

This chain connects TRBV7-8 to TRBJ2-2, with no clear D. Trimming shortened V by 1 base and J by 6 bases, and 9 bases separated the two germline ends. CDR3 length equals 14 residues. Germline CDR1 is SGHVS and CDR2 is FQNEAQ. The CDR3 loop reads CASSLGGLPGELFF. CDR3 coding DNA: TGTGCCAGCAGCTTAGGTGGCCTCCCCGGGGAGCTGTTTTTT.

V usage is TRBV6-1 and J usage is TRBJ1-1; D gene ambiguous. The CDR3 has 15 amino acids. V was cut by 0 bases and J by 1 base, with 9 bases left in between. CDR1 and CDR2 (germline): MNHNS, SASEGT. The CDR3 protein is CASSEAPLRNTEAFF. The CDR3 coding sequence is TGTGCCAGCAGTGAAGCCCCGCTTCGGAACACTGAAGCTTTCTTT.

The rearrangement uses TRBV11-1 and TRBJ2-7; 8 bases map to TRBD1. With V trimmed by 5 bases and J by 6 bases, 12 bases remained unmatched. CDR3 length equals 15 residues. CDR1 is SGHAT, CDR2 FQDESV, per germline (reference sequence). The CDR3 here is CASSPTGQGIGEQYF. The CDR3 nucleotides are TGTGCCAGCAGCCCGACAGGACAGGGCATCGGCGAGCAGTACTTC. Variable domain in full (rest from reference TRBV11-1 and TRBJ2-7): EAEVAQSPRYKITEKSQAVAFWCDPISGHATLYWYRQILGQGPELLVQFQDESVVDDSQLPKDRFSAERLKGVDSTLKIQPAELGDSAMYLCASSPTGQGIGEQYFGPGTRLTVT.

This clone has a single count. Additional DNA sequences in this sample encode the identical CDR3. The J gene is TRBJ1-1, the V gene TRBV7-2, with D uncertain. Trimming took off 1 base at V and 2 bases at J, with 23 bases between the two ends. Per the germline V gene, CDR1 is SGHTA and CDR2 is FQGNSA. The CDR3 is 19 residues long. CDR3: CASSLGRTGTWTGNTEAFF. The CDR3 DNA is TGTGCCAGCAGCTTAGGAAGAACGGGAACTTGGACGGGCAACACTGAAGCTTTCTTT.

The chain employs TRBV4-3 and TRBJ1-4; the match to TRBD1 covers 7 bases. The CDR3 runs to 15 residues. With 1 base clipped from V and 5 bases from J, the junction kept 4 bases outside the gene matches. Germline lookup yields CDR1 LGHNA and CDR2 YSLEER. CDR3 residues: CASSQADRWNEKLFF. CDR3 nucleotides: TGCGCCAGCAGCCAAGCGGACAGGTGGAATGAAAAACTGTTTTTT.

V gene TRBV10-3 combines with J gene TRBJ1-1; 8 bases match TRBD1. J lost 2 bases, V lost 6 bases, and 8 bases had no gene match. The CDR3 totals 15 residues. Germline CDR1 reads ENHRY; CDR2 reads SYGVKD. The DNA for the CDR3 is TGTGCCATCAGAGACTGGGACAGGCCAAACACTGAAGCTTTCTTT. Protein: CAIRDWDRPNTEAFF.

The rearrangement joins TRBV5-1 to TRBJ2-1; 11 bases are shared with TRBD2. This CDR3 spans 15 amino acids. Germline loops: CDR1 SGHRS, CDR2 YFSETQ. Germline trimming cut 3 bases from V and 4 bases from J; bases unmatched to any gene: 3. CDR3 loop: CASSSTSGGYNEQFF. In DNA, the CDR3 is TGCGCCAGCAGCTCCACTAGCGGGGGTTACAATGAGCAGTTCTTC. Full variable domain (rest looked up from reference TRBV5-1 and TRBJ2-1): KAGVTQTPRYLIKTRGQQVTLSCSPISGHRSVSWYQQTPGQGLQFLFEYFSETQRNKGNFPGRFSGRQFSNSRSEMNVSTLELGDSALYLCASSSTSGGYNEQFFGPGTRLTVL.

The V call is TRBV28, the J call TRBJ1-3; D not certain. Trimming left V 10 bases short and J 2 bases short, with 15 bases between. The CDR3 extends over 14 amino acids. CDR1 is MDHEN and CDR2 is SYDVKM in the germline V gene. CDR3 protein: CATLGRAPGNTIYF. Here the CDR3 DNA reads TGTGCCACCTTGGGGAGGGCACCTGGAAACACCATATATTTT.

This clone was counted once. This chain joins TRBV9 and TRBJ1-1; D is perhaps TRBD1 (6 bases). CDR1 and CDR2 from the germline V gene are SGDLS and YYNGEE. The CDR3 is 19 residues long. Between the trimmed V and J ends, which lost 5 bases and 3 bases, there was a span of 29 bases. The CDR3 region has the DNA TGTGCCAGCAGAACCCCACCGGGGGCCACTTACGGCAGCGACACTGAAGCTTTCTTT. Translation: CASRTPPGATYGSDTEAFF. The variable domain in full, with the rest retrieved from reference TRBV9 and TRBJ1-1, is DSGVTQTPKHLITATGQRVTLRCSPRSGDLSVYWYQQSLDQGLQFLIQYYNGEERAKGNILERFSAQQFPDLHSELNLSSLELGDSALYFCASRTPPGATYGSDTEAFFGQGTRLTVV.

This clone was counted only a few times. The chain joins TRBV5-1 to TRBJ1-1, with unresolved D. The germline CDR1 and CDR2 sequences are SGHRS and YFSETQ. Trimming took off 4 bases at V and 11 bases at J, with 18 bases between the two ends. The CDR3 loop spans 13 amino acids. CDR3 sequence (DNA): TGCGCCAGCAGCCTCGGTTCTGGTGAGAAGGCTTTCTTT. Protein: CASSLGSGEKAFF.

The J gene is TRBJ2-3, the V gene TRBV18; TRBD1 aligns across 8 bases. In germline, CDR1 is KGHSH, CDR2 LQKENI. With 3 bases clipped from V and 0 bases from J, the junction kept 5 bases outside the gene matches. The CDR3 is made up of 16 amino acids. CDR3: CASSPNRGISTDTQYF. As DNA, the CDR3 is TGTGCCAGCTCACCCAACAGGGGGATAAGCACAGATACGCAGTATTTT.

CDR3 coding DNA: TGTGCCAGCAGTTACCGCGGGGGGAGCTCCTACAATGAGCAGTTCTTC. Its protein is CASSYRGGSSYNEQFF. The chain has TRBV7-3 and TRBJ2-1; TRBD2 aligns across 8 bases. This CDR3 has 16 amino acids. Trimming removed 6 bases from V and 0 bases from J; junction bases left unmatched: 7. Germline lookup yields CDR1 SGHTA and CDR2 FQGTGA.

This sequence joins TRBV5-1 and TRBJ2-3; D not certain. Germline-derived CDR1 and CDR2 are SGHRS and YFSETQ. V was cut by 0 bases and J by 0 bases, with 11 bases left in between. The CDR3 has 16 amino acids. The CDR3 reads CASSLARTRSTDTQYF. The DNA for the CDR3 is TGCGCCAGCAGCTTGGCCAGAACCCGGAGCACAGATACGCAGTATTTT.

CDR3 sequence (DNA): TGTGCCAGCAGTTACGACTATATTGGGACCCAGTACTTC. Its protein is CASSYDYIGTQYF. This sequence joins TRBV6-6 and TRBJ2-5; possibly TRBD2 for D (5 bases). The CDR3 spans 13 residues. CDR1 and CDR2 from the germline V gene are MNHNY and SVGAGI (reference sequence). V was shortened by 2 bases and J by 7 bases, with 11 bases between the two germline ends.

The CDR3 DNA sequence: TGCGCCAGCAGCTTTCCTAATGAAAAACTGTTTTTT. It yields the protein CASSFPNEKLFF. The genes are TRBV5-1 and TRBJ1-4; D ambiguous. Deletions cut 2 bases from V and 3 bases from J, with 2 bases between. Per germline, CDR1 SGHRS and CDR2 YFSETQ. The CDR3 extends over 12 amino acids. Variable domain in full (rest from reference TRBV5-1 and TRBJ1-4): KAGVTQTPRYLIKTRGQQVTLSCSPISGHRSVSWYQQTPGQGLQFLFEYFSETQRNKGNFPGRFSGRQFSNSRSEMNVSTLELGDSALYLCASSFPNEKLFFGSGTQLSVL.

This sequence joins TRBV5-1 and TRBJ2-7; 8 bases agree with TRBD1. Germline CDR1 reads SGHRS; CDR2 reads YFSETQ. Germline trimming cut 3 bases from V and 4 bases from J; bases unmatched to any gene: 9. The CDR3 totals 15 residues. The CDR3 spells CASSSVPDRAYEQYF. CDR3 coding DNA: TGCGCCAGCAGCTCGGTCCCGGACAGGGCATACGAGCAGTACTTC.

This clone has only a few counts. The chain joins TRBV12-2 to TRBJ2-2; TRBD2, the table's D call, lacks a check against the DNA. TRBV12-2 is a pseudogene. This CDR3 has 17 residues. As DNA, the CDR3 is TGTGCAAGTCGCTTAGCGGACAGCGGGGCCAACACCGGGGAGCTGTTTTTT. Translating gives CASRLADSGANTGELFF.

V and J are TRBV10-3 and TRBJ1-6; TRBD1 aligns across 7 bases. The CDR3 is made up of 18 amino acids. Trimming removed 4 bases from V and 4 bases from J; junction bases left unmatched: 13. Germline V CDR1 and CDR2: ENHRY, SYGVKD. In DNA, the CDR3 is TGTGCCATCAGTGTCTCCCCGGGAAGACAGGGTTATAATTCACCCCTCCACTTT. Encoded protein: CAISVSPGRQGYNSPLHF.

The J gene is TRBJ2-1, the V gene TRBV29-1, with TRBD2 matching over 9 bases. Germline loops: CDR1 SQVTM, CDR2 ANQGSEA. J gave up 1 base and V 5 bases, and 6 bases lay outside the gene matches. The CDR3 totals 15 residues. CDR3 in amino acids: CSVYRAGGSYNEQFF. In DNA form, the CDR3 reads TGCAGCGTTTATCGAGCGGGGGGTTCCTACAATGAGCAGTTCTTC.

The rearrangement links TRBV7-3 to TRBJ2-3; no definite D call. This CDR3 is 15 amino acids long. Germline loops: CDR1 SGHTA, CDR2 FQGTGA. The germline V and J ends were trimmed by 1 base and 6 bases, with 14 bases remaining between them. This CDR3 reads CASSLKKKPFDTQYF. CDR3 coding DNA: TGTGCCAGCAGCTTAAAGAAAAAGCCGTTCGATACGCAGTATTTT.

The chain is built from TRBV19 and TRBJ2-5; possible D gene TRBD2, 5 bases. The ends were cut back, 4 bases at V and 5 bases at J, with 17 bases in the middle. The germline V gene has CDR1 LNHDA and CDR2 SQIVND (reference sequence). The CDR3 consists of 15 residues. CDR3 protein: CASSTTPTSYETQYF. The CDR3 DNA is TGTGCCAGTAGTACAACCCCTACTAGTTACGAGACCCAGTACTTC. Combining the CDR3 with reference TRBV19 and TRBJ2-5 gives the whole variable domain DGGITQSPKYLFRKEGQNVTLSCEQNLNHDAMYWYRQDPGQGLRLIYYSQIVNDFQKGDIAEGYSVSREKKESFPLTVTSAQKNPTAFYLCASSTTPTSYETQYFGPGTRLLVL.

There are a few counts of this clone. The chain has TRBV6-6 and TRBJ2-3; 8 bases match TRBD1. Germline CDR1 MNHNY, CDR2 SVGAGI (reference sequence). V shed 5 bases and J 2 bases; nucleotides not matched to a gene: 6. CDR3 size: 15 residues. The CDR3 coding sequence is TGTGCCAGCAGTCCCGGACAGGGTCACACAGATACGCAGTATTTT. Translation gives CASSPGQGHTDTQYF.

This sequence joins TRBV6-6 and TRBJ2-7; 8 nucleotides match TRBD2. V was clipped by 6 bases and J by 6 bases; unmatched bases: 13. This CDR3 has 15 amino acids. Germline loops: CDR1 MNHNY, CDR2 SVGAGI (reference sequence). DNA of the CDR3: TGTGCCAGCAGACGGGGACTAGAAAAAGAACGCGAGCAGTACTTC. Amino acid sequence: CASRRGLEKEREQYF.

The chain uses TRBV7-6 and TRBJ2-1; TRBD2 aligns across 12 bases. CDR1 and CDR2 (germline): SGHVS, FNYEAQ. This CDR3 region has 15 residues. Trimming removed 5 bases from V and 8 bases from J; junction bases left unmatched: 7. Here the CDR3 DNA reads TGTGCCAGCAGCCCGCGACTAGCGGGGGTCTATGAGCAGTTCTTC. It encodes CASSPRLAGVYEQFF.

The chain uses TRBV9 and TRBJ2-3; TRBD2 might be the D (6 bases). Between the trimmed V and J ends, which lost 3 bases and 2 bases, there was a span of 16 bases. CDR1 SGDLS and CDR2 YYNGEE come from the germline V gene. The CDR3 runs 16 residues. CDR3 DNA sequence: TGTGCCAGCAGCGAAGGGGCGGGGCGGGACACAGATACGCAGTATTTT. Amino acids: CASSEGAGRDTDTQYF.